This passage covers 20 T cell receptor beta chains from one sample sequenced in a study of metastatic and nonmetastatic thyroid tumors. TCRdb redid the clone calls on the PCR reads using MiXCR. The table records under 20,000 clones, 20% to 30% of them present only once. Each patient went into thyroid surgery without having received any treatment. The sample comprised blood. The source of these receptors is a male donor with papillary thyroid cancer or a benign thyroid nodule (not recorded which). Some clones in this sample may be carry-over from other donors' samples.

V and J are TRBV30 and TRBJ1-2; 10 nucleotides agree with TRBD1. The CDR3 has 15 amino acids. V trimming: 1 base; J trimming: 4 bases; junction bases outside the gene matches: 6. CDR1 GTSNPN and CDR2 SVGIG come from the germline V gene (reference sequence). Here the CDR3 DNA reads TGTGCCTGGAGTGCCCGGGACAGGGGATTCTATGGCTACACCTTC. This encodes CAWSARDRGFYGYTF.

This clone has only a few counts. This CDR3 is also generated by other DNA sequences in the sample. V is TRBV15 and J is TRBJ2-3; 7 nucleotides line up with TRBD2. V trimming: 8 bases; J trimming: 5 bases; junction bases outside the gene matches: 7. Per the germline V gene, CDR1 is LNHNV and CDR2 is YYDKDF (reference sequence). The CDR3 runs 13 residues. The CDR3 DNA reads TGTGCCACCGGGGCTAGCGGACAAGATACGCAGTATTTT. It translates to CATGASGQDTQYF.

This chain links TRBV6-1 with TRBJ1-1, with a tentative D call TRBD1 (5 bases). V was clipped by 2 bases and J by 6 bases, with 13 bases between them. The length of the CDR3 is 14 residues. Germline CDR1 reads MNHNS; CDR2 reads SASEGT. CDR3 residues: CASSERGRWAEAFF. CDR3 bases: TGTGCCAGCAGTGAAAGGGGACGGTGGGCTGAAGCTTTCTTT.

This clone appeared a few times. The chain joins TRBV28 to TRBJ2-1; TRBD2 aligns across 15 bases. This CDR3 comprises 17 residues. After removal of 6 bases from V and 1 base from J, the junction contained 4 bases not matched to a gene. Germline values: CDR1 MDHEN, CDR2 SYDVKM. CDR3 region: CASSRGLAGGSYNEQFF. In DNA, the CDR3 is TGTGCCAGCAGCCGCGGACTAGCGGGGGGGTCCTACAATGAGCAGTTCTTC.

This clone occurred many times. V gene TRBV10-3 combines with J gene TRBJ1-5, with D maybe TRBD1 (5 bases). The germline CDR1 and CDR2 sequences are ENHRY and SYGVKD. V was shortened by 11 bases and J by 2 bases, with 13 bases between the two germline ends. The CDR3 sequence is 13 residues long. The CDR3 DNA is TGTGCCTCCGGACAAGGAGGCAATCAGCCCCAGCATTTT. Its translation: CASGQGGNQPQHF.

This clone is judged medium-sized. The rearrangement uses TRBV15 and TRBJ2-7, with TRBD1 identical over 8 bases. V trimming: 5 bases; J trimming: 1 base; junction bases outside the gene matches: 4. Germline V CDR1 and CDR2: LNHNV, YYDKDF (reference sequence). The CDR3 totals 14 residues. CDR3 sequence (DNA): TGTGCCACCAGCGTCGACAGGGGTTCCTACGAGCAGTACTTC. Its translation is CATSVDRGSYEQYF.

The gene calls are TRBV20-1 and TRBJ2-7; TRBD2 agrees at 12 bases. This CDR3 region has 16 residues. Germline-derived CDR1 and CDR2 are DFQATT and SNEGSKA (reference sequence). The trim removed 5 bases at V and 4 bases at J, leaving 12 bases unmatched. CDR3 nucleotide sequence: TGCAGTGCTGCTGGTACGACTAGCGGGAGCGGGTACGAGCAGTACTTC. Translated, it gives CSAAGTTSGSGYEQYF.

This clone is categorized as medium-sized. The gene calls are TRBV6-2 or TRBV6-3 and TRBJ1-6; D is unresolved. The germline V and J ends were trimmed by 2 bases and 9 bases, with 11 bases remaining between them. Germline-derived CDR1 and CDR2 are MNHEY and SVGEGT. The CDR3 is 14 amino acids. The CDR3, as DNA: TGTGCCAGCAGTTACGTGTCATTGGGTTCACCCCTCCACTTT. It is translated as CASSYVSLGSPLHF.

There are a few counts of this clone. The J gene is TRBJ1-3, the V gene TRBV6-5; TRBD1 agrees at 7 bases. Germline values: CDR1 MNHEY, CDR2 SVGAGI. CDR3 length equals 13 residues. Trimming took 4 bases from V and 4 from J; bases not matched to a gene: 1. CDR3 nucleotides: TGTGCCAGCAGTTCGACAGGGGGAAACACCATATATTTT. It codes for CASSSTGGNTIYF.

The chain couples TRBV7-2 to TRBJ1-1; the D is unclear. V dropped 5 bases and J dropped 7 bases, with 8 bases sitting between them. Germline V gene lookup returns CDR1 SGHTA and CDR2 FQGNSA. CDR3 length: 11 amino acids. The CDR3 protein is CASSQAFEAFF. The CDR3 DNA follows: TGTGCCAGCAGCCAGGCATTTGAAGCTTTCTTT.

This chain uses TRBV7-3 with TRBJ1-6; 9 nucleotides match TRBD1. Germline lookup yields CDR1 SGHTA and CDR2 FQGTGA. The ends lost 6 bases at V and 9 bases at J; junction bases unmatched: 9. This CDR3 contains 15 residues. The CDR3: CASSETGGLGSPLHF. The CDR3 region has the DNA TGTGCCAGCAGTGAAACAGGGGGCTTAGGTTCACCCCTCCACTTT.

This clone showed up many times. A read error may explain this, as a much larger clone is one base away. The genes are TRBV6-2 or TRBV6-3 and TRBJ2-7; D might be TRBD1 (5 bases). Deletions cut 4 bases from V and 2 bases from J, with 9 bases between. The CDR3 length is 13 residues. Germline V gene lookup returns CDR1 MNHEY and CDR2 SVGEGT. As DNA, the CDR3 is TGTGCCAGCAGTTTTGGGGCCACCTACGAGCAGTACTTC. Protein: CASSFGATYEQYF.

The rearrangement joins TRBV5-1 to TRBJ1-2; D uncertain. In germline, CDR1 is SGHRS, CDR2 YFSETQ. The CDR3 covers 12 residues. V was shortened by 3 bases and J by 2 bases, with 5 bases between the two germline ends. This CDR3 is CASSWENYGYTF. The CDR3 DNA follows: TGCGCCAGCAGCTGGGAGAACTATGGCTACACCTTC.

In its sample, this clone is medium-sized. The chain couples TRBV6-1 to TRBJ1-3; D is uncertain. The CDR3 is made up of 14 amino acids. Trimming cost V 7 bases and J 2 bases, with 12 bases left between them. The germline CDR1 and CDR2 sequences are MNHNS and SASEGT. The CDR3 sequence is CASTGTAAGNTIYF. CDR3 bases: TGTGCCAGCACGGGCACAGCGGCTGGAAACACCATATATTTT.

This rearrangement joins TRBV29-1 to TRBJ2-2; either TRBD1 or TRBD2 may fit D (5 bases each). The CDR3 has 15 amino acids. The germline CDR1 and CDR2 sequences are SQVTM and ANQGSEA. The V end lost 1 base, the J end lost 0 bases, and 9 bases lay between the germline ends. CDR3 sequence reads: CSVEAGTSNTGELFF. CDR3 sequence (DNA): TGCAGCGTTGAAGCGGGGACCTCGAACACCGGGGAGCTGTTTTTT.

This clone appeared a few times. The chain uses TRBV7-2 and TRBJ2-3; 8 positions match TRBD2. This CDR3 region has 14 residues. Germline loops: CDR1 SGHTA, CDR2 FQGNSA. Trimming took 7 bases from V and 3 from J; bases not matched to a gene: 6. The CDR3, as DNA: TGTGCCAGCACCGGAGCGGGAGTGACAGATACGCAGTATTTT. Translation: CASTGAGVTDTQYF. The full variable domain, completed using reference TRBV7-2 and TRBJ2-3, is GAGVSQSPSNKVTEKGKDVELRCDPISGHTALYWYRQSLGQGLEFLIYFQGNSAPDKSGLPSDRFSAERTGGSVSTLTIQRTQQEDSAVYLCASTGAGVTDTQYFGPGTRLTVL.

This clone was found a few times. This chain connects TRBV19 to TRBJ2-7; 9 bases are a match to TRBD2. The CDR3 runs 14 residues. V trimming: 8 bases; J trimming: 5 bases; junction bases outside the gene matches: 10. Germline V CDR1 and CDR2: LNHDA, SQIVND (reference sequence). Here the CDR3 reads CASAPRGRANEQYF. The CDR3 bases are TGTGCCAGTGCCCCACGCGGGAGGGCTAACGAGCAGTACTTC.

This chain joins TRBV11-3 and TRBJ2-1; possibly TRBD1 or TRBD2 for D (5 bases each). The V gene's germline CDR1 is SGHNT and CDR2 YENEEA. This CDR3 is built from 14 residues. Trimming stripped 5 bases from V and 7 bases from J, with 15 bases between. CDR3 coding DNA: TGTGCCAGCAGCCCCCGGGACGGGTTGAATGAGCAGTTCTTC. Translated, it gives CASSPRDGLNEQFF.

The chain couples TRBV27 to TRBJ1-1; D is unclear. The germline CDR1 and CDR2 sequences are MNHEY and SMNVEV (reference sequence). Trimming left V 0 bases short and J 1 base short, with 12 bases between. There are 16 residues in the CDR3. DNA of the CDR3: TGTGCCAGCAGTTTATCGCTTAACACCCCGAACACTGAAGCTTTCTTT. Translated: CASSLSLNTPNTEAFF.

This clone is categorized as medium-sized. This chain connects TRBV5-1 to TRBJ2-1; TRBD1 might be the D (6 bases). The V and J ends lost 0 bases and 8 bases respectively, with 6 bases between them. This CDR3 has 12 residues. The germline V gene has CDR1 SGHRS and CDR2 YFSETQ. Written as DNA, the CDR3 is TGCGCCAGCAGCTTGGAGGGGGATGAGCAGTTCTTC. Translating it yields CASSLEGDEQFF.